The rows below give T cell receptor beta chains drawn from one sample of a study of T cells in tuberculosis. Produced via immunoSEQ multiplex PCR; TCRdb's table is partial and in-frame only. The table has about 34,000 clones, approximately 90% seen once. The sequenced sample was PBMCs. Source of these receptors: a donor under 30 with latent tuberculosis or without tuberculosis infection. Both conserved end residues are part of each CDR3. A D gene is named only where the DNA matches it firmly. Part of the rows lack a size; the others show once, few, many or a class for expanded clones.

CDR3 DNA	CDR3 protein	D gene	clone size	V gene	J gene
TGTGCCAGCAGTTTACAGGACTACTACAATGAGCAGTTCTTC	CASSLQDYYNEQFF	NA	NA	TRBV27	TRBJ2-1
TGTGCCAGCAGTTACAGGGGCCGCACAGATACGCAGTATTTT	CASSYRGRTDTQYF	TRBD1	NA	TRBV2	TRBJ2-3
TGTGCCAGCAGCCAAGACAGGGGAGTCTCCTACGAGCAGTACTTC	CASSQDRGVSYEQYF	NA	NA	TRBV4-2	TRBJ2-7
TGCGCCAGCAGCCAATCCCCAGCGGGGGGATTCTACGAGCAGTACTTC	CASSQSPAGGFYEQYF	TRBD2	NA	TRBV4-1	TRBJ2-7
TGTGCCAGCAGGTTCGATCAGGGGGTCGCTGAAGCTTTCTTT	CASRFDQGVAEAFF	TRBD1	NA	TRBV5-5	TRBJ1-1
TGCGCCAGCAGCCAAGGAGGACAGGCTCTCTATGGCTACACCTTC	CASSQGGQALYGYTF	TRBD1	NA	TRBV4-1	TRBJ1-2
TGTGCCTGGAGTTCCCGGGCGGGTAGCAGCAATCAGCCCCAGCATTTT	CAWSSRAGSSNQPQHF	NA	NA	TRBV30	TRBJ1-5
TGTGCCAGCAGCTTTTCTTACTCTGGAAACACCATATATTTT	CASSFSYSGNTIYF	NA	few	TRBV7-9	TRBJ1-3
TGTGCCAGCAGCCTAGGCTTGGGACTAGGTCAGCCCCAGCATTTT	CASSLGLGLGQPQHF	NA	once	TRBV6-5	TRBJ1-5
TGTGCCAGCAGCTTAGCTTCTCAGGGATACACTGAAGCTTTCTTT	CASSLASQGYTEAFF	NA	NA	TRBV7-6	TRBJ1-1
TGTGCCAGCTCTGCCACCCGGACAGGGACCACCTACGAGCAGTACTTC	CASSATRTGTTYEQYF	TRBD1	NA	TRBV6-6	TRBJ2-7
TGTGCCAGCAGGGAGAAGTTCAGGGGAAGTGCGACCCAGTACTTC	CASREKFRGSATQYF	NA	NA	TRBV6-5	TRBJ2-5
TGTGCCAGCAGTTTAGGGATTAGGGGTAGCTCCTACAATGAGCAGTTCTTC	CASSLGIRGSSYNEQFF	NA	NA	TRBV28	TRBJ2-1
TGTGCCAGCAGCGTAGGTTTGACTACAGGGGTGGATACGCAGTATTTT	CASSVGLTTGVDTQYF	TRBD1	NA	TRBV9	TRBJ2-3
TGTGCCAGCAGCTTAGGGGGACTAAACACCATATATTTT	CASSLGGLNTIYF	NA	NA	TRBV7-6	TRBJ1-3
TGTGCCAGCAGCTTAGAACAGGGGGCGAGTGAGCAGTTCTTC	CASSLEQGASEQFF	TRBD1	once	TRBV11-2	TRBJ2-1
TGTGCCAGCAGTTTTAGAGGGGGCACCGGGGAGCTGTTTTTT	CASSFRGGTGELFF	NA	NA	TRBV28	TRBJ2-2
TGTGCCAGCAGCCGAGTGGGGGCCCTCACCGGGGAGCTGTTTTTT	CASSRVGALTGELFF	NA	NA	TRBV7-9	TRBJ2-2
TGTGCCAGCAGGCGACAGGGAGAAACCGGGGAGCTGTTTTTT	CASRRQGETGELFF	TRBD1	once	TRBV6-4	TRBJ2-2
TGTGCCAGCAGCCAAGGGGGCCGGGTAAGGGCTTTT	CASSQGGRVRAF	TRBD1	NA	TRBV5-6	TRBJ2-3
TGTGCCAGCAGCCCTTACCTCCTGACTAGCGGGAGGTTAGAGACCCAGTACTTC	CASSPYLLTSGRLETQYF	TRBD2	NA	TRBV7-2	TRBJ2-5
TGCGCCAGCAGCCGGGGGAACCAAGAGACCCAGTACTTC	CASSRGNQETQYF	NA	NA	TRBV5-1	TRBJ2-5
TGTGCCAGCAGCTTATTCGTAGTCTCACCCCTCCACTTT	CASSLFVVSPLHF	NA	NA	TRBV7-2	TRBJ1-6
TGTGCCAGCAGTTCACTAGCGGATAGCTCCTACGAGCAGTACTTC	CASSSLADSSYEQYF	TRBD2	once	TRBV27	TRBJ2-7
TGTGCAAGTCGCTTAACGGGGGGGCGAAGCAATCAGCCCCAGCATTTT	CASRLTGGRSNQPQHF	NA	NA	TRBV12-2	TRBJ1-5
TGTGCCAGCAGGATACAGGGGGAAAAAGACACTGAAGCTTTCTTT	CASRIQGEKDTEAFF	TRBD1	NA	TRBV2	TRBJ1-1
TGCGCCAGCAGCTTGGGACTAGCGGGGTCCTACGAGCAGTACTTC	CASSLGLAGSYEQYF	TRBD2	NA	TRBV5-1	TRBJ2-7
TGTGCCAGCAGCTTAGGCGGGACAGTAGGCGGCTACACCTTC	CASSLGGTVGGYTF	TRBD1	NA	TRBV13	TRBJ1-2
TGTGCCAGCAGGCCGGGACAGATCTACGAGCAGTACTTC	CASRPGQIYEQYF	TRBD1	NA	TRBV2	TRBJ2-7